The 16 T cell receptor beta chains in this list originate from one sample, sequenced in a study of T cell responses to AZD1222 COVID-19 vaccine. The protocol was immunoSEQ multiplex PCR, while the TCRdb copy is restricted to in-frame clones and leaves out a portion. The table has fewer than 110,000 clones, less than 95% seen once. Sequenced here: peripheral blood, sampled on day 0 of AZD1222 vaccination. These receptors were obtained from an adult in good health.

This clone occurred once. The chain carries TRBV5-1 and TRBJ2-7, with D possibly TRBD2 on 5 matching bases. In germline, CDR1 is SGHRS, CDR2 YFSETQ. V was cut by 6 bases and J by 6 bases, with 16 bases left in between. This CDR3 spans 13 amino acids. CDR3 region: CASIGQAGGEQYF. The CDR3 region has the DNA TGCGCCAGCATAGGGCAGGCCGGAGGCGAGCAGTACTTC.

The chain joins TRBV13 to TRBJ1-2; D remains unclear. The V and J ends lost 6 bases and 14 bases respectively, with 22 bases between them. The CDR3 totals 13 residues. The germline V gene encodes CDR1 PRHDT and CDR2 FYEKMQ (reference sequence). The chain's CDR3 is CASSPSLDTPGTF. CDR3 DNA: TGTGCCAGCAGTCCCTCGTTAGACACCCCAGGTACCTTC.

The CDR3 protein is CASSPNSGAGNTIYF. CDR3 nucleotides: TGTGCCAGCAGCCCGAATAGTGGGGCAGGAAACACCATATATTTT. V gene TRBV7-3 combines with J gene TRBJ1-3, with a possible D match to TRBD1 (5 bases). The CDR3 runs 15 residues. The germline V and J ends were trimmed by 5 bases and 4 bases, with 15 bases remaining between them. Germline CDR1 is SGHTA and CDR2 is FQGTGA.

This clone was found once. The chain links TRBV24-1 to TRBJ2-3, with TRBD2 as a possible D gene (6 bases). CDR1 and CDR2 from the germline V gene are KGHDR and SFDVKD. The CDR3 covers 17 residues. V lost 4 bases and J 0 bases, leaving 16 bases between the germline ends. CDR3 DNA sequence: TGTGCCACCAGTGACGCTTCTAGCGCCACTAGCACAGATACGCAGTATTTT. This sequence encodes CATSDASSATSTDTQYF.

The table lists this clone with a count of one. The chain uses TRBV12-5 and TRBJ1-1, with D tentatively TRBD1 (5 bases). CDR1 LGHNT and CDR2 FRNRAP come from the germline V gene. V was shortened by 0 bases and J by 8 bases, with 16 bases between the two germline ends. The CDR3 runs to 15 residues. The CDR3 coding sequence is TGTGCTAGTGGTTTGGTACGAGGGGTTTTGAGGGAAGCTTTCTTT. Its translation: CASGLVRGVLREAFF.

CDR3 coding DNA: TGTGCCATCAGTGAAGTCGGGACAGGGGAATCACCCCTCCACTTT. Its translation is CAISEVGTGESPLHF. The chain recombines TRBV10-3 with TRBJ1-6, with 10 bases aligning to TRBD1. Trimming cost V 3 bases and J 10 bases; bases outside gene matches: 6. The CDR3 length is 15 residues. Germline CDR1 and CDR2: ENHRY and SYGVKD.

V usage is TRBV29-1 and J usage is TRBJ1-3; D is perhaps TRBD1 (6 bases). The V gene's germline CDR1 is SQVTM and CDR2 ANQGSEA. This CDR3 has 15 amino acids. The ends were cut back, 6 bases at V and 1 base at J, with 16 bases in the middle. CDR3 nucleotides: TGCAGCGTGGAGGGTACAGGGAAATCTGGAAACACCATATATTTT. Amino acid sequence: CSVEGTGKSGNTIYF.

The rearrangement joins TRBV5-6 to TRBJ1-2; 7 positions match TRBD1. Germline CDR1 reads SGHDT; CDR2 reads YYEEEE. The V gene end was trimmed by 3 bases and the J gene end by 6 bases; junction bases not matched to a gene: 8. The CDR3 has 14 residues. CDR3 protein: CASSWGRQGDGYTF. The DNA of the CDR3 is TGTGCCAGCAGCTGGGGGAGACAGGGAGATGGCTACACCTTC.

This chain joins TRBV15 and TRBJ1-1; no clear D gene. Germline CDR1 is LNHNV and CDR2 is YYDKDF (reference sequence). The CDR3 sequence is 13 residues long. Trimming pared 3 bases from V and 1 base from J, leaving 6 bases between. CDR3 sequence (DNA): TGTGCCACCAGCAGGAGTCCGAACACTGAAGCTTTCTTT. Protein product: CATSRSPNTEAFF.

The chain carries TRBV5-5 and TRBJ2-5; D call uncertain. This CDR3 spans 13 amino acids. The germline V and J ends were trimmed by 7 bases and 5 bases, with 15 bases remaining between them. Looked up from germline, CDR1 is SGHKS and CDR2 is YYEKEE (reference sequence). This CDR3 reads CASFRALRETQYF. CDR3 bases: TGTGCCAGCTTCCGGGCGCTACGCGAGACCCAGTACTTC.

CDR3 bases: TGTGCCACCCGTCCCCAGGGGTTGAACACTGAAGCTTTCTTT. Encoded protein: CATRPQGLNTEAFF. The chain employs TRBV10-3 and TRBJ1-1; a weak D match, TRBD1 (6 bases). The V end was cut by 10 bases, the J end by 0 bases, with 15 bases between. Germline V gene sequence: CDR1 ENHRY, CDR2 SYGVKD. The CDR3 is 14 residues long.

The chain is built from TRBV7-3 and TRBJ1-1, with 7 bases fitting TRBD1. The trim removed 5 bases at V and 1 base at J, leaving 7 bases unmatched. CDR1 SGHTA and CDR2 FQGTGA come from the germline V gene. The length of the CDR3 is 15 residues. CDR3 DNA sequence: TGTGCCAGCAGCGCACAGGGGACTGAGAACACTGAAGCTTTCTTT. Translated, it gives CASSAQGTENTEAFF.

The chain uses TRBV4-2 and TRBJ1-5; D gene uncertain. This CDR3 spans 15 amino acids. Germline CDR1 LGHNA, CDR2 YNFKEQ. V lost 0 bases, J lost 4 bases, and 10 bases lay in between. CDR3 nucleotide sequence: TGTGCCAGCAGCCAAGATTCTCAAAGGAATCAGCCCCAGCATTTT. Its translation is CASSQDSQRNQPQHF.

This clone was seen a single time. The chain joins TRBV18 to TRBJ1-6, with D tentatively TRBD1 (5 bases). CDR3 length: 16 amino acids. Germline assignment: CDR1 KGHSH and CDR2 LQKENI. Deletions cut 3 bases from V and 3 bases from J, with 12 bases between. This CDR3 is CASSPAGTYYNSPLHF. The CDR3 region has the DNA TGTGCCAGCTCACCGGCCGGGACGTACTATAATTCACCCCTCCACTTT. The whole variable domain, remainder taken from reference TRBV18 and TRBJ1-6, is NAGVMQNPRHLVRRRGQEARLRCSPMKGHSHVYWYRQLPEEGLKFMVYLQKENIIDESGMPKERFSAEFPKEGPSILRIQQVVRGDSAAYFCASSPAGTYYNSPLHFGNGTRLTVT.

A single count supports this clone. The chain combines TRBV3-1 (or the pseudogene TRBV3-2) with TRBJ2-2; D unclear. CDR3 length: 15 amino acids. V lost 1 base to trimming and J lost 0 bases, with 6 bases between them. CDR1 is LGHDT and CDR2 is YNNKEL in the germline V gene (reference sequence). The CDR3 DNA reads TGTGCCAGCAGCCAAGGGGGATCGAACACCGGGGAGCTGTTTTTT. Its protein product is CASSQGGSNTGELFF.

This clone appeared a single time. The chain couples TRBV6-6 to TRBJ1-2; no clear D. The V gene's germline CDR1 is MNHNY and CDR2 SVGAGI (reference sequence). The CDR3 is 15 residues long. Trimming shortened V by 4 bases and J by 0 bases, and 12 bases separated the two germline ends. The CDR3 protein is CASSLFREANYGYTF. CDR3 DNA sequence: TGTGCCAGCAGTTTATTTCGGGAGGCTAACTATGGCTACACCTTC.